A single sample gave rise to the 2 T cell receptor beta chains below, sequenced in a study of low-dose radiotherapy and immunotherapy resistance in tumors. Priming of first-strand cDNA relied on TRAV- and TRBV-specific primers (covering alpha and beta chains). TCRs were amplified for around 20 PCR cycles with a constant-region primer and V-primer adapter. TCRdb re-derived calls from the reads in MiXCR, one entry per CDR3 protein. Of tens of thousands of distinct CDR3 sequences in the sample, around a fifth were seen once. Time point given: after trial treatment. Described treatment: LDRT plus nivolumab, ipilimumab, low-dose cyclophosphamide and aspirin (RACIN trial). This specimen consisted of PBMCs, obtained after low-dose radiotherapy plus immunotherapy. The origin of the receptors is a female donor with ovarian cancer.

This clonotype was seen at least ten times. This chain links TRBV10-3 with TRBJ2-1, with 9 bases that match TRBD2. The CDR3 is 15 amino acids. The V segment lost 3 bases and the J segment 8 bases; nucleotides outside the gene matches: 8. Germline CDR1 reads ENHRY; CDR2 reads SYGVKD. The CDR3 is CAISDGGRARDEQFF. The CDR3 DNA is TGTGCCATCAGTGATGGCGGGAGGGCCCGAGATGAGCAGTTCTTC.

This clonotype was recorded at least ten times. The chain combines TRBV28 with TRBJ2-3, with a weak D call TRBD2 (7 bases). The germline V and J ends were trimmed by 5 bases and 2 bases, with 20 bases remaining between them. This CDR3 contains 17 residues. CDR1 and CDR2 from the germline V gene are MDHEN and SYDVKM. The DNA for the CDR3 is TGTGCCAGCAGTCGTGGGTGGGCGGGGGCCTCCACAGATACGCAGTATTTT. Its translation is CASSRGWAGASTDTQYF. Filled out from reference TRBV28 and TRBJ2-3, the complete variable domain reads DVKVTQSSRYLVKRTGEKVFLECVQDMDHENMFWYRQDPGLGLRLIYFSYDVKMKEKGDIPEGYSVSREKKERFSLILESASTNQTSMYLCASSRGWAGASTDTQYFGPGTRLTVL.